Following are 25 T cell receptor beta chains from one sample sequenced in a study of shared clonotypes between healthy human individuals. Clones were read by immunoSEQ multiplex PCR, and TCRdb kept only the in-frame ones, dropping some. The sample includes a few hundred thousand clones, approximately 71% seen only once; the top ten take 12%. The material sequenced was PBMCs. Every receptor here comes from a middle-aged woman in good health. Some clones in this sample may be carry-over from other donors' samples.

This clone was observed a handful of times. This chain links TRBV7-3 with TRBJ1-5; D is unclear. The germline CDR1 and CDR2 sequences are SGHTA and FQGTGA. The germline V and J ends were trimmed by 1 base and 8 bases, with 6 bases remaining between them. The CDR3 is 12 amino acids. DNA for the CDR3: TGTGCCAGCAGCTTAAGCTTCAAGCCCCAGCATTTT. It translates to CASSLSFKPQHF.

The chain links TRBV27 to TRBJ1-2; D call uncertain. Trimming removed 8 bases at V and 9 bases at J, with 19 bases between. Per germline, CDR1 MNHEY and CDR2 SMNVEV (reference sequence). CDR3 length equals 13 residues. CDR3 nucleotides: TGTGCCAGCTCCATGGGCAGACACTCCAGCTACACCTTC. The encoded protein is CASSMGRHSSYTF.

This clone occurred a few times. CDR3 in amino acids: CSVRGSYEQYF. The CDR3 DNA is TGCAGCGTTAGGGGGAGCTACGAGCAGTACTTC. The chain recombines TRBV29-1 with TRBJ2-5; D perhaps matches TRBD1 (6 bases). The DNA matches TRBJ2-7 better at its end, which makes the J call doubtful. CDR3 length: 11 residues. Per germline, CDR1 SQVTM and CDR2 ANQGSEA.

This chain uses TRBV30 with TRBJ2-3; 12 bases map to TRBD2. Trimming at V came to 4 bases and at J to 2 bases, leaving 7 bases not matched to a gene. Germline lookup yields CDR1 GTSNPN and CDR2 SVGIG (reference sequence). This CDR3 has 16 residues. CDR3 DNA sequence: TGTGCCTGGACTACTGGACTAGCGGGATTCACAGATACGCAGTATTTT. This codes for CAWTTGLAGFTDTQYF. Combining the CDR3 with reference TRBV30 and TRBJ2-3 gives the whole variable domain SQTIHQWPATLVQPVGSPLSLECTVEGTSNPNLYWYRQAAGRGLQLLFYSVGIGQISSEVPQNLSASRPQDRQFILSSKKLLLSDSGFYLCAWTTGLAGFTDTQYFGPGTRLTVL.

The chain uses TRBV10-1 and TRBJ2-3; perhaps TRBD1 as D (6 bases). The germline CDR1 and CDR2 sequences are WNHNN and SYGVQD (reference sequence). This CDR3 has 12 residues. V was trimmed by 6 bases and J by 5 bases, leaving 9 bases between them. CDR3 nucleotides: TGCGCCAGCAGCCTGACAGGAGATACGCAGTATTTT. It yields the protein CASSLTGDTQYF.

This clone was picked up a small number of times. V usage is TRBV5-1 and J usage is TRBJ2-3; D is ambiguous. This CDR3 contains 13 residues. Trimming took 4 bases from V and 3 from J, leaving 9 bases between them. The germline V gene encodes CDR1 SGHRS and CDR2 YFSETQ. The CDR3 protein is CASSPAPTDTQYF. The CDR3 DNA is TGCGCCAGCAGCCCGGCCCCTACAGATACGCAGTATTTT.

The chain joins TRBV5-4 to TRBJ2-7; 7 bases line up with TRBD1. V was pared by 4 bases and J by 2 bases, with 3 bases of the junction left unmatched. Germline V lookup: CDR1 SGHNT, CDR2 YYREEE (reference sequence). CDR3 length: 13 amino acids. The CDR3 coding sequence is TGTGCCAGCAGCCAGACAGGGACCTACGAGCAGTACTTC. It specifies CASSQTGTYEQYF. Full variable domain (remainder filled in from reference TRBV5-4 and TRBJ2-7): ETGVTQSPTHLIKTRGQQVTLRCSSQSGHNTVSWYQQALGQGPQFIFQYYREEENGRGNFPPRFSGLQFPNYSSELNVNALELDDSALYLCASSQTGTYEQYFGPGTRLTVT.

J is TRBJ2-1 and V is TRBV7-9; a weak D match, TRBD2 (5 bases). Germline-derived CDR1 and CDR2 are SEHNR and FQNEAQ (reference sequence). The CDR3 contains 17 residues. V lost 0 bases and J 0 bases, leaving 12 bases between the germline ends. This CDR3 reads CASSLAPGGSSYNEQFF. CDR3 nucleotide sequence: TGTGCCAGCAGCTTAGCCCCTGGCGGGTCCTCCTACAATGAGCAGTTCTTC.

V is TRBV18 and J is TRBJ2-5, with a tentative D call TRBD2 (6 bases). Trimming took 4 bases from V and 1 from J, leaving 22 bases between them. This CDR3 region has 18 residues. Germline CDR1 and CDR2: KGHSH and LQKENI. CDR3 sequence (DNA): TGTGCCAGCTCACGCTCCCCCTTCGGTGGCGGGATCCAAGAGACCCAGTACTTC. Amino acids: CASSRSPFGGGIQETQYF.

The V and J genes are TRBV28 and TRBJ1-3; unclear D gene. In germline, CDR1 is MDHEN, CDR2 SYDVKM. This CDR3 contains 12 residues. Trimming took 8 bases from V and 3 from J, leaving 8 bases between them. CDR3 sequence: CASRSLGNTIYF. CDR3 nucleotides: TGTGCCAGCCGATCGCTTGGAAACACCATATATTTT.

The CDR3 region is CASSDRSGGEKLFF. The CDR3 DNA sequence: TGTGCCAGTAGTGACAGGTCCGGAGGCGAAAAACTGTTTTTT. The rearrangement uses TRBV19 and TRBJ1-4, with D maybe TRBD1 (6 bases). V lost 5 bases and J lost 8, with 15 bases in between. This CDR3 has 14 residues. Germline lookup yields CDR1 LNHDA and CDR2 SQIVND (reference sequence).

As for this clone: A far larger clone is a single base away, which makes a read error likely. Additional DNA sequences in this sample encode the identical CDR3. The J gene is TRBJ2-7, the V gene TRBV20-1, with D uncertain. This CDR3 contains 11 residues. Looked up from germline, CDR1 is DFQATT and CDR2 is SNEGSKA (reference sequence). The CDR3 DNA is TGTAGTGCTAGAAGAGCCTACGAGCAGTACTTC. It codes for CSARRAYEQYF.

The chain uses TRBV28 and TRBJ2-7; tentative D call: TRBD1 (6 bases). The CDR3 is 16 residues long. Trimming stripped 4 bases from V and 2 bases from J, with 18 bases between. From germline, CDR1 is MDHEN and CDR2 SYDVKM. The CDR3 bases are TGTGCCAGCAGTTCAAACCCCACAGGGAACCCCTACGAGCAGTACTTC. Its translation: CASSSNPTGNPYEQYF.

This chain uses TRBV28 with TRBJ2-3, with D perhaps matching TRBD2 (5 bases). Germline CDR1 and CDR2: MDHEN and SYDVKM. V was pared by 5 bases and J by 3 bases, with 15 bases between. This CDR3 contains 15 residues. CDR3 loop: CASSAFGVETDTQYF. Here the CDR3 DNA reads TGTGCCAGCAGTGCGTTCGGGGTAGAGACAGATACGCAGTATTTT.

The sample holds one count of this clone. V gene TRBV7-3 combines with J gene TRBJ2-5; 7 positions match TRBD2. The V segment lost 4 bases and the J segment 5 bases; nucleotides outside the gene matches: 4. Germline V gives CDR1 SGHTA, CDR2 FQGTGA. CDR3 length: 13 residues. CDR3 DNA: TGTGCCAGCAGCTGGACTAGAGGGGAGACCCAGTACTTC. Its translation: CASSWTRGETQYF.

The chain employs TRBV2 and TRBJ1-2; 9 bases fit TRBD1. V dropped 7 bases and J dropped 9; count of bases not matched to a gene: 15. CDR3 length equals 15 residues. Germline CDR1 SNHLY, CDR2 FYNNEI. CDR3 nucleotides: TGTGCCAGCATTCAAAGGGGACAGGGTGCTGGATGCTACACCTTC. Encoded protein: CASIQRGQGAGCYTF.

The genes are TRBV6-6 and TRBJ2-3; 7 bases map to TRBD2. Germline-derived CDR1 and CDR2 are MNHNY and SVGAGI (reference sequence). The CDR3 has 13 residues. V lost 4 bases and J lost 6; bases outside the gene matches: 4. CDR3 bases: TGTGCCAGCAGTTTGCGGGGGTACGATACGCAGTATTTT. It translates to CASSLRGYDTQYF.

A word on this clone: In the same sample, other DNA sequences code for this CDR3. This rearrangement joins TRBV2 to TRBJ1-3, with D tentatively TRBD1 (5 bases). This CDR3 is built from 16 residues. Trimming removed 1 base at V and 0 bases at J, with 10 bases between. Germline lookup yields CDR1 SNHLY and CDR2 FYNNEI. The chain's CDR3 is CASSEGGANSGNTIYF. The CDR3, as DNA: TGTGCCAGCAGTGAAGGAGGGGCCAACTCTGGAAACACCATATATTTT.

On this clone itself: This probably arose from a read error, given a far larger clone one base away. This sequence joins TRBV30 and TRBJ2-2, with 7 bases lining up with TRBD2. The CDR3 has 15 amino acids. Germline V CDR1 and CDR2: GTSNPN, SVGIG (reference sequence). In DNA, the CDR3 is TGTGCCTGGATATTAGCGGGTCTTGACACCGGGAAGCTGTTTTTT. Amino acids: CAWILAGLDTGKLFF.

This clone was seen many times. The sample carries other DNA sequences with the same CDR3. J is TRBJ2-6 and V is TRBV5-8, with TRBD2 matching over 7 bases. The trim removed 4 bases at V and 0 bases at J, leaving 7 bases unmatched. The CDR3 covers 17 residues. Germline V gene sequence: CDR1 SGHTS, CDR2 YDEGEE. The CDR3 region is CASSAGLPSSGANVLTF. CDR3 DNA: TGTGCCAGCAGCGCGGGACTACCGTCCTCTGGGGCCAACGTCCTGACTTTC.

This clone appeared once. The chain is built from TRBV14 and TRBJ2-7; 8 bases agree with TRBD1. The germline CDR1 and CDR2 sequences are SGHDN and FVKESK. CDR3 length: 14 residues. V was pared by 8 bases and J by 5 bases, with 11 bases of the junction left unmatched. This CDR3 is CASGGQGGWDEQYF. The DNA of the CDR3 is TGTGCCAGCGGAGGACAGGGAGGCTGGGACGAGCAGTACTTC.

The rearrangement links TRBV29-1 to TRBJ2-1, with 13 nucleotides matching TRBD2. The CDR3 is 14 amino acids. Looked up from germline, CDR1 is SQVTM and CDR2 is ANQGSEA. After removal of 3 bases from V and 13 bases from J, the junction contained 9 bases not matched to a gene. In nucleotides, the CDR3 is TGCAGCGTTGATGGGACTAGCGGGACCGAGTCCCAGTTCTTC. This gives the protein CSVDGTSGTESQFF.

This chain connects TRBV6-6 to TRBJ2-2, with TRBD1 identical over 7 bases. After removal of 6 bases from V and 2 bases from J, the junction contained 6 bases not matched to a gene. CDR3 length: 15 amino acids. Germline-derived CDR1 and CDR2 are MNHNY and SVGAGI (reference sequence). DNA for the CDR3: TGTGCCAGCAGGACATACAGGGGAAACACCGGGGAGCTGTTTTTT. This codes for CASRTYRGNTGELFF.

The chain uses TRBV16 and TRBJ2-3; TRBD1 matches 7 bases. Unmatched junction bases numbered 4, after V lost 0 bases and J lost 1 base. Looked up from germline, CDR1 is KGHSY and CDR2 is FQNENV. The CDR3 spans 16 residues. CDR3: CASSQSYRGRTDTQYF. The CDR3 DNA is TGTGCCAGCAGCCAATCGTACAGGGGACGCACAGATACGCAGTATTTT.

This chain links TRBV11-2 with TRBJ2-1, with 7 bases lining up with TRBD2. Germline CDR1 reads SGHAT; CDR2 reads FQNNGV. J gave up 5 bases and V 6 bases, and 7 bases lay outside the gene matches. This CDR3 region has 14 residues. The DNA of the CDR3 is TGTGCCAGCAGGGAGTGGGGGAGGGACAATGAGCAGTTCTTC. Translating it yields CASREWGRDNEQFF. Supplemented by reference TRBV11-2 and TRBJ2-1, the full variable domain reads EAGVAQSPRYKIIEKRQSVAFWCNPISGHATLYWYQQILGQGPKLLIQFQNNGVVDDSQLPKDRFSAERLKGVDSTLKIQPAKLEDSAVYLCASREWGRDNEQFFGPGTRLTVL.